Presented here are 29 T cell receptor beta chains from one specimen sequenced in a study of T cells after yellow fever vaccination (dated by TCRdb to between 2019 and 2020). The sample's treatment or condition label, decoded: live attenuated yellow fever vaccine strain. The library was generated by 5' RACE. The sequencing machine was an Illumina HiSeq 2500. Clones were called with MiXCR by TCRdb after fastp trimmed the public reads at Q25, and only in-frame beta chains were retained. Rows are unified per CDR3 protein, each entry keeping the most common DNA and genes. This sample has almost 600,000 distinct CDR3 sequences in its table, and roughly 13% of those were observed once. Of the sample, about 14% is held by the ten largest clones. Sample: PBMCs, taken on the day of the yellow fever booster vaccination. The origin of the receptors is a young man who received the YFV17D yellow fever vaccine.

This clonotype appeared many times. The chain couples TRBV29-1 to TRBJ2-4, with 7 bases lining up with TRBD2. Germline V gene sequence: CDR1 SQVTM, CDR2 ANQGSEA. The length of the CDR3 is 15 residues. V lost 4 bases to trimming and J lost 8 bases; unmatched junction nucleotides: 14. The CDR3 region has the DNA TGCAGCGTTGTTCGGGTTTCGGGAGGTACGGACATTCAGTACTTC. The encoded protein is CSVVRVSGGTDIQYF.

The chain combines TRBV11-1 with TRBJ1-2; TRBD1 matches at 9 bases. Germline values: CDR1 SGHAT, CDR2 FQDESV (reference sequence). V was clipped by 5 bases and J by 4 bases; unmatched bases: 11. CDR3 size: 16 residues. The CDR3 region is CASSLTDRGSSYGYTF. For the CDR3, the DNA is TGTGCCAGCAGCCTGACTGACAGGGGGAGCTCCTATGGCTACACCTTC.

The rearrangement links TRBV5-1 to TRBJ2-7, with 7 bases matching TRBD1. Germline V gives CDR1 SGHRS, CDR2 YFSETQ. This CDR3 spans 14 amino acids. V was pared by 7 bases and J by 4 bases, with 11 bases of the junction left unmatched. CDR3 in DNA: TGCGCCAGCCGCCGGGACAGTCTAACATACGAGCAGTACTTC. This codes for CASRRDSLTYEQYF.

This clonotype has only a few counts. The chain joins TRBV30 to TRBJ2-7; 14 nucleotides agree with TRBD2. Germline V gives CDR1 GTSNPN, CDR2 SVGIG (reference sequence). J gave up 2 bases and V 0 bases, and 15 bases lay outside the gene matches. This CDR3 is 20 amino acids long. CDR3 sequence: CAWSVSVATSGRARTYEQYF. The CDR3 nucleotides are TGTGCCTGGAGTGTATCCGTCGCGACTAGCGGGAGGGCCAGAACCTACGAGCAGTACTTC.

This clonotype turned up a few times. The rearrangement uses TRBV20-1 and TRBJ2-7; D may be TRBD2 (6 bases). V lost 3 bases to trimming and J lost 3 bases, with 15 bases between them. The germline gives CDR1 DFQATT, CDR2 SNEGSKA (reference sequence). This CDR3 comprises 14 residues. As DNA, the CDR3 is TGCAGTGCTAGTTCCAGCGGAGGGTTCTACGAGCAGTACTTC. Residues: CSASSSGGFYEQYF.

The chain is built from TRBV28 and TRBJ1-4; 8 bases map to TRBD1. The CDR3 consists of 15 residues. CDR1 MDHEN and CDR2 SYDVKM come from the germline V gene. V shed 6 bases and J 3 bases; nucleotides not matched to a gene: 6. DNA of the CDR3: TGTGCCAGCAGATCCTCAGGGGGCTCTAATGAAAAACTGTTTTTT. Amino acids: CASRSSGGSNEKLFF.

This clonotype was seen a handful of times. The rearrangement uses TRBV20-1 and TRBJ1-2, with 8 bases identical to TRBD1. CDR1 and CDR2 from the germline V gene are DFQATT and SNEGSKA (reference sequence). The junction had 13 bases not matched to a gene; V was cut back by 0 bases and J by 4 bases. The CDR3 totals 17 residues. The CDR3 DNA follows: TGCAGTGCTAGAGACTATGGACAGGGTCTGGTGGGCTATGGCTACACCTTC. Translating gives CSARDYGQGLVGYGYTF.

The rearrangement links TRBV9 to TRBJ2-1; tentative D call: TRBD2 (5 bases). This CDR3 is 14 amino acids long. The V end was cut by 3 bases, the J end by 3 bases, with 10 bases between. CDR1 SGDLS and CDR2 YYNGEE come from the germline V gene. The CDR3 DNA reads TGTGCCAGCAGCGGACTAAACGGCTACAATGAGCAGTTCTTC. Translation gives CASSGLNGYNEQFF.

The chain has TRBV12-5 and TRBJ2-7; 10 positions agree with TRBD1. The CDR3 sequence is 18 residues long. Losses at the gene ends were 6 bases for V and 1 base for J; bases not matched to a gene: 15. Germline-derived CDR1 and CDR2 are LGHNT and FRNRAP. CDR3 DNA sequence: TGTGCTAGTGGATTGCGTTGGGACAGGGGTTATGAGTCCTACGAGCAGTACTTC. This codes for CASGLRWDRGYESYEQYF.

As DNA, the CDR3 is TGTGCCAGCAGTACACTAGCGGGGATCTACGAGCAGTACTTC. The encoded protein is CASSTLAGIYEQYF. The chain couples TRBV6-2 or TRBV6-3 to TRBJ2-7; TRBD2 agrees at 10 bases. The J segment lost 3 bases and the V segment lost 5 bases, leaving 4 bases of the junction unmatched. The CDR3 runs 14 residues. Germline V gene lookup returns CDR1 MNHEY and CDR2 SVGEGT.

As to this clonotype: A much larger clone differs from this one at a single base, so this may be a read error. The V call is TRBV5-1, the J call TRBJ2-7; D is unresolved. The germline CDR1 and CDR2 sequences are SGHRS and YFSETQ. Trimming removed 1 base at V and 0 bases at J, with 5 bases between. The CDR3 extends over 13 amino acids. The CDR3 coding sequence is TGCGCCAGCAGCTTGATCAACTCCTACGAGCAGTACTTC. This codes for CASSLINSYEQYF. Together with reference TRBV5-1 and TRBJ2-7, the CDR3 gives the full variable domain: KAGVTQTPRYLIKTRGQQVTLSCSPISGHRSVSWYQQTPGQGLQFLFEYFSETQRNKGNFPGRFSGRQFSNSRSEMNVSTLELGDSALYLCASSLINSYEQYFGPGTRLTVT.

A few counts support this clonotype. The chain carries TRBV10-3 and TRBJ2-5; D not certain. Germline CDR1 is ENHRY and CDR2 is SYGVKD. The V gene lost 7 bases and the J gene lost 2 bases, with 11 bases spanning the gap. This CDR3 is built from 13 residues. The CDR3 here is CAINSRAQETQYF. The CDR3 DNA follows: TGTGCCATCAACTCAAGGGCGCAAGAGACCCAGTACTTC.

CDR3 region: CASSPPPGHSGNTIYF. The CDR3, as DNA: TGTGCCAGCAGTCCTCCCCCCGGGCACTCTGGAAACACCATATATTTT. This rearrangement joins TRBV7-9 to TRBJ1-3; D unclear. Per the germline V gene, CDR1 is SEHNR and CDR2 is FQNEAQ (reference sequence). The CDR3 length is 16 residues. Trimming removed 6 bases from V and 0 bases from J, with 15 bases in between.

The chain carries TRBV5-1 and TRBJ2-3, with 8 bases that match TRBD1. CDR1 is SGHRS, CDR2 YFSETQ, per germline. Trimming at V came to 2 bases and at J to 2 bases, leaving 7 bases not matched to a gene. The CDR3 extends over 16 amino acids. This CDR3 is CASSFDRGSFTDTQYF. The CDR3 nucleotides read TGCGCCAGCAGCTTTGACAGGGGCTCTTTCACAGATACGCAGTATTTT.

The rearrangement joins TRBV27 to TRBJ1-2, with 9 bases matching TRBD1. After removal of 5 bases from V and 5 bases from J, the junction contained 6 bases not matched to a gene. Germline CDR1 MNHEY, CDR2 SMNVEV (reference sequence). CDR3 length: 14 amino acids. The CDR3 nucleotides are TGTGCCAGCAGTCCCACCGGGACAGGGTATGGCTACACCTTC. Its translation is CASSPTGTGYGYTF.

This sequence joins TRBV7-8 and TRBJ2-1; 10 bases are shared with TRBD1. V shed 5 bases and J 5 bases; nucleotides not matched to a gene: 9. This CDR3 spans 16 amino acids. The V gene's germline CDR1 is SGHVS and CDR2 FQNEAQ. The CDR3 nucleotides are TGTGCCAGCAGCCTCACCGGGACAGGGGCCAACAATGAGCAGTTCTTC. Translated, it gives CASSLTGTGANNEQFF. Full variable domain (outside the CDR3, taken from reference TRBV7-8 and TRBJ2-1): GAGVSQSPRYKVAKRGQDVALRCDPISGHVSLFWYQQALGQGPEFLTYFQNEAQLDKSGLPSDRFFAERPEGSVSTLKIQRTQQEDSAVYLCASSLTGTGANNEQFFGPGTRLTVL.

The chain recombines TRBV29-1 with TRBJ2-1; TRBD1 matches 9 bases. This CDR3 comprises 16 residues. Unmatched junction bases numbered 14, after V lost 5 bases and J lost 6 bases. Germline lookup yields CDR1 SQVTM and CDR2 ANQGSEA. The CDR3 nucleotides read TGCAGCGTTAATAAAAGGGACAGGGTCGGAGGCAATGAGCAGTTCTTC. Encoded protein: CSVNKRDRVGGNEQFF.

V usage is TRBV7-8 and J usage is TRBJ2-1; the D gene is possibly TRBD2 (6 bases). Trimming took off 4 bases at V and 13 bases at J, with 11 bases between the two ends. The germline CDR1 and CDR2 sequences are SGHVS and FQNEAQ. There are 11 residues in the CDR3. The CDR3 loop reads CASSWGVGQFF. The CDR3 nucleotides are TGTGCCAGCAGCTGGGGGGTTGGACAGTTCTTC.

V is TRBV5-4 and J is TRBJ2-3; TRBD2 matches at 8 bases. V shed 1 base and J 2 bases; nucleotides not matched to a gene: 24. Germline V CDR1 and CDR2: SGHNT, YYREEE (reference sequence). This CDR3 spans 22 amino acids. CDR3: CASSLRLASGIGRRIDTDTQYF. The CDR3 nucleotides read TGTGCCAGCAGCTTGAGACTAGCGTCGGGAATAGGGAGGCGAATAGACACAGATACGCAGTATTTT.

This clonotype was seen a handful of times. The chain carries TRBV7-2 and TRBJ2-7, with 9 bases matching TRBD2. J lost 0 bases, V lost 0 bases, and 6 bases had no gene match. The CDR3 has 17 residues. Germline loops: CDR1 SGHTA, CDR2 FQGNSA. Here the CDR3 reads CASSLASSGKASYEQYF. Here the CDR3 DNA reads TGTGCCAGCAGCTTAGCCTCTAGCGGGAAAGCCTCCTACGAGCAGTACTTC. Looking up the rest from reference TRBV7-2 and TRBJ2-7 gives the full variable domain: GAGVSQSPSNKVTEKGKDVELRCDPISGHTALYWYRQSLGQGLEFLIYFQGNSAPDKSGLPSDRFSAERTGGSVSTLTIQRTQQEDSAVYLCASSLASSGKASYEQYFGPGTRLTVT.

This chain joins TRBV29-1 and TRBJ2-7, with D uncertain. Germline loops: CDR1 SQVTM, CDR2 ANQGSEA. There are 12 residues in the CDR3. V shed 3 bases and J shed 12 bases, with 18 bases lying between them. Written as DNA, the CDR3 is TGCAGCGTTGAGTCCCCTCTCGGTCATACGTACTTC. Amino acid sequence: CSVESPLGHTYF.

V gene TRBV5-8 combines with J gene TRBJ2-7, with 9 bases matching TRBD1. The V gene end was trimmed by 4 bases and the J gene end by 4 bases; junction bases not matched to a gene: 6. Germline V gives CDR1 SGHTS, CDR2 YDEGEE. This CDR3 contains 14 residues. The CDR3 DNA is TGTGCCAGCAGCCGGAAGGGGACAGGGTACGAGCAGTACTTC. Translated, it gives CASSRKGTGYEQYF.

This clonotype was seen a few times. The chain links TRBV29-1 to TRBJ2-2; TRBD1 is a possible D gene (6 bases). The CDR3 loop spans 14 amino acids. From germline, CDR1 is SQVTM and CDR2 ANQGSEA. The V end was cut by 4 bases, the J end by 0 bases, with 9 bases between. CDR3 sequence: CSVGQVANTGELFF. DNA for the CDR3: TGCAGCGTTGGACAGGTCGCGAACACCGGGGAGCTGTTTTTT.

The chain recombines TRBV5-5 with TRBJ2-5; a weak D match, TRBD2 (7 bases). Trimming shortened V by 4 bases and J by 2 bases, and 12 bases separated the two germline ends. This CDR3 has 14 residues. Germline CDR1 reads SGHKS; CDR2 reads YYEKEE (reference sequence). The CDR3 loop is CASSGGANQETQYF. CDR3 bases: TGTGCCAGCAGCGGGGGGGCTAATCAAGAGACCCAGTACTTC.

To note about this clonotype: Mismatch with germline at one junction end may stem from a read error. The rearrangement links TRBV5-8 to TRBJ2-2; D might be TRBD1 (5 bases). CDR1 is SGHTS, CDR2 YDEGEE, per germline. CDR3 length: 14 amino acids. CDR3 loop: CAGSFRDDWEELFF. In DNA, the CDR3 is TGTGCCGGCAGCTTCAGGGATGATTGGGAGGAGCTGTTTTTT.

J is TRBJ2-5 and V is TRBV7-2; 9 bases are a match to TRBD2. Germline CDR1 and CDR2: SGHTA and FQGNSA. Trimming cost V 2 bases and J 5 bases; bases outside gene matches: 6. The CDR3 consists of 15 residues. CDR3 sequence reads: CASSLYLAGRETQYF. The CDR3 DNA reads as TGTGCCAGCAGCTTATATCTAGCGGGAAGGGAGACCCAGTACTTC.

In this sample, this clonotype turned up a few times. CDR3 coding DNA: TGTGCCAGCAGCTACAGACAGGCCTATAATTCACCCCTCCACTTT. Protein product: CASSYRQAYNSPLHF. The chain joins TRBV7-2 to TRBJ1-6; a weak D match, TRBD1 (6 bases). This CDR3 spans 15 amino acids. Germline CDR1 reads SGHTA; CDR2 reads FQGNSA. Trimming shortened V by 4 bases and J by 2 bases, and 9 bases separated the two germline ends. Variable domain in full (rest from reference TRBV7-2 and TRBJ1-6): GAGVSQSPSNKVTEKGKDVELRCDPISGHTALYWYRQSLGQGLEFLIYFQGNSAPDKSGLPSDRFSAERTGGSVSTLTIQRTQQEDSAVYLCASSYRQAYNSPLHFGNGTRLTVT.

This clonotype was detected a few times. V and J are TRBV11-2 and TRBJ1-1; no clear D. CDR3 length: 14 amino acids. V lost 1 base to trimming and J lost 1 base, with 7 bases between them. Germline-derived CDR1 and CDR2 are SGHAT and FQNNGV. CDR3 amino acids: CASSLARQNTEAFF. CDR3 DNA: TGTGCCAGCAGCTTAGCCAGGCAGAACACTGAAGCTTTCTTT.

The rearrangement joins TRBV18 to TRBJ2-5; possibly TRBD1 for D (6 bases). With 2 bases removed from V and 0 bases from J, the gap between germline ends came to 16 bases. Germline loops: CDR1 KGHSH, CDR2 LQKENI. The CDR3 spans 17 residues. Written as DNA, the CDR3 is TGTGCCAGCTCACCAAACGTCGCAGGGGCCTACCAAGAGACCCAGTACTTC. It yields the protein CASSPNVAGAYQETQYF. Together with reference TRBV18 and TRBJ2-5, the CDR3 gives the full variable domain: NAGVMQNPRHLVRRRGQEARLRCSPMKGHSHVYWYRQLPEEGLKFMVYLQKENIIDESGMPKERFSAEFPKEGPSILRIQQVVRGDSAAYFCASSPNVAGAYQETQYFGPGTRLLVL.